Presented here are 10 T cell receptor beta chains from one specimen sequenced in a study of shared clonotypes between healthy human individuals. Terminally differentiated effector memory CD45RA+ cells were excluded by CCR7 positive selection of CD45RO-negative cells. Sequencing was performed with immunoSEQ multiplex PCR; in TCRdb, only in-frame clones are kept and a portion is missing. The sample lists 600,000 or so clones, about 95% occurring once. Sequencing was performed on naive CD8+ T cells sorted from blood. These TCRs come from a woman aged 25 to 45 in good health.

The rearrangement uses TRBV5-8 and TRBJ2-7; D unclear. The CDR3 spans 11 residues. Germline lookup yields CDR1 SGHTS and CDR2 YDEGEE. Trimming removed 5 bases from V and 0 bases from J, with 3 bases in between. In DNA form, the CDR3 reads TGTGCCAGCAGGCACTCCTACGAGCAGTACTTC. It is translated as CASRHSYEQYF.

The chain is built from TRBV7-9 and TRBJ2-7; TRBD1 agrees at 10 bases. Germline V lookup: CDR1 SEHNR, CDR2 FQNEAQ (reference sequence). The ends lost 4 bases at V and 5 bases at J; junction bases unmatched: 5. The length of the CDR3 is 14 residues. The CDR3 bases are TGTGCCAGCAGCTCCAGGACAGGGGGACACGAGCAGTACTTC. Its protein product is CASSSRTGGHEQYF.

CDR3 coding DNA: TGTGCCAGCAGTGACCGGGAGGCCAACGAGCAGTACTTC. Protein sequence: CASSDREANEQYF. V gene TRBV2 combines with J gene TRBJ2-7; TRBD2 aligns across 7 bases. J lost 5 bases, V lost 3 bases, and 4 bases had no gene match. CDR3 size: 13 residues. The germline gives CDR1 SNHLY, CDR2 FYNNEI.

The rearrangement joins TRBV10-3 to TRBJ2-7; 7 bases agree with TRBD2. Trimming cost V 8 bases and J 6 bases; bases outside gene matches: 7. Germline assignment: CDR1 ENHRY and CDR2 SYGVKD. This CDR3 has 12 amino acids. In DNA form, the CDR3 reads TGTGCCATCTGGGGAGGGGCTCTCGAGCAGTACTTC. Translating gives CAIWGGALEQYF.

The chain recombines TRBV5-6 with TRBJ2-7; D remains unclear. This CDR3 contains 11 residues. The ends were cut back, 1 base at V and 6 bases at J, with 5 bases in the middle. Germline lookup yields CDR1 SGHDT and CDR2 YYEEEE. The CDR3 nucleotides are TGTGCCAGCAGCTTGAGTTCCGAGCAGTACTTC. Its translation: CASSLSSEQYF.

The chain combines TRBV5-4 with TRBJ1-2; tentative D call: TRBD1 (5 bases). The CDR3 consists of 13 residues. Germline-derived CDR1 and CDR2 are SGHNT and YYREEE (reference sequence). With 3 bases removed from V and 6 bases from J, the gap between germline ends came to 12 bases. CDR3 sequence reads: CASSSAGQDGYTF. In DNA, the CDR3 is TGTGCCAGCAGCTCGGCGGGGCAAGATGGCTACACCTTC.

This chain joins TRBV7-8 and TRBJ2-1, with 13 positions matching TRBD2. The CDR3 has 16 residues. Losses at the gene ends were 2 bases for V and 8 bases for J; bases not matched to a gene: 6. Germline assignment: CDR1 SGHVS and CDR2 FQNEAQ. DNA for the CDR3: TGTGCCAGCAGCTTATCTACTAGCGGGAGGGTATATGAGCAGTTCTTC. As protein: CASSLSTSGRVYEQFF.

This sequence joins TRBV20-1 and TRBJ2-1; no clear D gene. The germline V gene has CDR1 DFQATT and CDR2 SNEGSKA (reference sequence). Trimming left V 4 bases short and J 7 bases short, with 8 bases between. There are 11 residues in the CDR3. For the CDR3, the DNA is TGCAGTGCTATCCGGGCAAATGAGCAGTTCTTC. Translated, it gives CSAIRANEQFF.

The rearrangement uses TRBV27 and TRBJ1-1; TRBD1 might be the D (5 bases). V lost 5 bases and J lost 3, with 13 bases in between. This CDR3 spans 14 amino acids. Germline CDR1 and CDR2: MNHEY and SMNVEV (reference sequence). Written as DNA, the CDR3 is TGTGCCAGCAGTGACCGGGGGGAGCACACTGAAGCTTTCTTT. Translation gives CASSDRGEHTEAFF.

J is TRBJ2-3 and V is TRBV29-1, with 10 bases matching TRBD2. After removal of 5 bases from V and 7 bases from J, the junction contained 12 bases not matched to a gene. The CDR3 runs to 15 residues. The germline V gene encodes CDR1 SQVTM and CDR2 ANQGSEA. CDR3 loop: CSVLGGLAGAYTQYF. CDR3 nucleotides: TGCAGCGTTCTGGGTGGTCTAGCGGGAGCCTATACGCAGTATTTT.